The subject of this entry is one TCR beta chain. Its antigen is unidentified. TCRdb passed the 5' RACE reads through MiXCR, listing each CDR3 protein once. The table records fewer than 7,500 distinct CDR3 sequences, about 19% of them present only once. This CDR3 spans 15 amino acids. In germline, CDR1 is SGHRS, CDR2 YFSETQ. J was trimmed by 3 bases and V by 7 bases; bases with no gene match: 9. The sample originates from a study of spatial heterogeneity in lung cancer. Study-wide findings and caveats: Higher tumor mutation counts went along with higher counts of expanded intratumoral alpha and beta TCRs.

Time point here: sample taken at primary tumor resection. There were 75 or so donors, all of them untreated patients with early-stage non-small cell lung cancer. Unsorted samples of tumor, nontumor lung or frozen PBMC had their whole RNA sequenced. Here the sequenced sample was lung tumor tissue, taken at surgery. The chain links TRBV5-1 to TRBJ2-3; 9 bases are a match to TRBD1. The origin of this receptor is a female donor with early-stage non-small cell lung cancer. CDR3 coding DNA: TGCGCCAGCGGACCGACAGGGGGTTGGACAGATACGCAGTATTTT. This translates into CASGPTGGWTDTQYF.